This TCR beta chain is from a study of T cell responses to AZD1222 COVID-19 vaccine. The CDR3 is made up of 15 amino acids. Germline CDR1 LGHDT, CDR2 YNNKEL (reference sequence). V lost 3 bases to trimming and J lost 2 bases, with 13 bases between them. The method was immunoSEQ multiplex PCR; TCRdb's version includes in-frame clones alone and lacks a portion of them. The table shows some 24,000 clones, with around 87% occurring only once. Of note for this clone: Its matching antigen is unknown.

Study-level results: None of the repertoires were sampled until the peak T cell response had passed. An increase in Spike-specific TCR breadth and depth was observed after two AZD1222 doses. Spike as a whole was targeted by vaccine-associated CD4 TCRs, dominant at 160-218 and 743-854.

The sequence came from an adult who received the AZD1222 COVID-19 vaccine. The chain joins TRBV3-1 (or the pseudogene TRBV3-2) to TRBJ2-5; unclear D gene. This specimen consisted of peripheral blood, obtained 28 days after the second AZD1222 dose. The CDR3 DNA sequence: TGTGCCAGCAGCCATGGTTCTACACAACAAGAGACCCAGTACTTC. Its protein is CASSHGSTQQETQYF.